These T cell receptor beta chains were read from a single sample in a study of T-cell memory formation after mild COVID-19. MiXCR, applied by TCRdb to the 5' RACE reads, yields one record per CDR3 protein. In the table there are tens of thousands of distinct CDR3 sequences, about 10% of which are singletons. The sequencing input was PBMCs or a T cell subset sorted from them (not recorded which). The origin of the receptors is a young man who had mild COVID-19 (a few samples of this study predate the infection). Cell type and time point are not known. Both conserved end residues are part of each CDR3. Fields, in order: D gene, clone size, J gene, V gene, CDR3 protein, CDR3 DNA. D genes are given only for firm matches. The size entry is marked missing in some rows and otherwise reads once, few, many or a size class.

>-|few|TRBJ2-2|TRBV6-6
CASSLRQSRTGELFF
TGTGCCAGCAGCCTAAGACAGTCTCGTACCGGGGAGCTGTTTTTT
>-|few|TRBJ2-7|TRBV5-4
CASRTAGSVEQYF
TGTGCCAGCAGGACCGCCGGGAGTGTCGAGCAGTACTTC
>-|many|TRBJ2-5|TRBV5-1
CASSLNVGQETQYF
TGCGCCAGCAGCTTGAACGTCGGCCAAGAGACCCAGTACTTC
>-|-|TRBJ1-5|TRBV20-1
CSALLGGGNQPQHF
TGCAGTGCCCTACTAGGAGGGGGCAATCAGCCCCAGCATTTT
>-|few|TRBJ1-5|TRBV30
CAWSVRGGQPQHF
TGTGCCTGGAGTGTACGGGGGGGACAGCCCCAGCATTTT
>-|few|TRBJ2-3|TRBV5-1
CASSIGDTTDTQYF
TGCGCCAGCAGCATAGGGGATACCACAGATACGCAGTATTTT
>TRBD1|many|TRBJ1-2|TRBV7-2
CASSLVGGGLLYGYTF
TGTGCCAGCAGCTTAGTTGGAGGGGGCCTGCTCTATGGCTACACCTTC
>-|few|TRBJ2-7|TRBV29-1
CSVLKFAGISYEQYF
TGCAGCGTTCTCAAATTCGCGGGAATCTCCTACGAGCAGTACTTC
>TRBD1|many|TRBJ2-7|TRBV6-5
CASSYWDRGGGEQYF
TGTGCCAGCAGTTACTGGGACAGGGGTGGCGGCGAGCAGTACTTC
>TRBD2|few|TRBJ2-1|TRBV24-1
CATSVTGGSEQFF
TGTGCCACCAGTGTGACGGGGGGAAGTGAGCAGTTCTTC
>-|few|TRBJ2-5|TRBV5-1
CASSPDQGLETQYF
TGCGCCAGCAGCCCTGATCAGGGATTGGAGACCCAGTACTTC
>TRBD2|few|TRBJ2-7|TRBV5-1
CASSGRGGSSYEQYF
TGCGCCAGCAGCGGGCGCGGGGGATCCTCCTACGAGCAGTACTTC
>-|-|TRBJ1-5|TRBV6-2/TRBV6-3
CASSYSRGRMQPQHF
TGTGCCAGCAGTTACTCGAGAGGGCGGATGCAGCCCCAGCATTTT
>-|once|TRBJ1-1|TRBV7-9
CASSLQDLITEAFF
TGTGCCAGCAGCTTACAAGACTTGATAACTGAAGCTTTCTTT
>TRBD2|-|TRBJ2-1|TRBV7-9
CASSLGNLGGDYNEQFF
TGTGCCAGCAGCTTAGGAAATCTCGGGGGGGACTACAATGAGCAGTTCTTC
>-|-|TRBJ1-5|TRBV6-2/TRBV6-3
CASSPQESQPQHF
TGTGCCAGCAGTCCACAGGAGTCCCAGCCCCAGCATTTT
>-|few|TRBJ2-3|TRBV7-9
CASSLRDTQYF
TGTGCCAGCAGCCTCAGGGATACGCAGTATTTT
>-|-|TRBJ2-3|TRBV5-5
CASSLDPADTQYF
TGTGCCAGCAGCTTGGATCCTGCAGATACGCAGTATTTT
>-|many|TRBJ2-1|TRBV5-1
CASSLGLLTSNEQFF
TGCGCCAGCAGCTTGGGACTATTAACCTCCAATGAGCAGTTCTTC
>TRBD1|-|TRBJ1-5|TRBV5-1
CASSLGGQGNQPQHF
TGCGCCAGCAGCTTGGGGGGACAGGGCAATCAGCCCCAGCATTTT
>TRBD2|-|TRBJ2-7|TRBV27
CASKGGSLGYEQYF
TGTGCCAGCAAGGGAGGGTCACTGGGGTACGAGCAGTACTTC
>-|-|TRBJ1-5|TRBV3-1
CASSQGVAEQPQHF
TGTGCCAGCAGCCAAGGGGTAGCAGAACAGCCCCAGCATTTT
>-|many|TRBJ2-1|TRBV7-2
CASRADRYNEQFF
TGTGCCAGCAGAGCCGACAGGTACAATGAGCAGTTCTTC
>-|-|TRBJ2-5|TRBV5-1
CASARGSSETQYF
TGCGCCAGCGCCCGGGGGAGCTCCGAGACCCAGTACTTC
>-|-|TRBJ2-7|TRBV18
CASSPQGIYEQYF
TGTGCCAGCTCACCACAGGGGATCTACGAGCAGTACTTC
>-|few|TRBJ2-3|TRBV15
CATSLRRGQPTDTQYF
TGTGCCACCAGCTTGCGGCGGGGACAGCCCACAGATACGCAGTATTTT
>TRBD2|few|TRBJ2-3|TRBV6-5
CASRPRLAGHTDTQYF
TGTGCCAGCAGACCCAGACTAGCGGGGCACACAGATACGCAGTATTTT
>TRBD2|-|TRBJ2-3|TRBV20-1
CSARAGGASGTDTQYF
TGCAGTGCTAGAGCGGGGGGTGCAAGTGGCACAGATACGCAGTATTTT
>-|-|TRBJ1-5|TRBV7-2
CASSPWAGVNQPQHF
TGTGCCAGCAGCCCCTGGGCGGGGGTTAATCAGCCCCAGCATTTT
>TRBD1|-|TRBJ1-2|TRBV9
CASSGQGYYGYTF
TGTGCCAGCAGCGGACAGGGATACTATGGCTACACCTTC
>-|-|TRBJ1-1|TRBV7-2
CASSSPRRLEAFF
TGTGCCAGCAGCTCCCCCCGGAGGCTTGAAGCTTTCTTT